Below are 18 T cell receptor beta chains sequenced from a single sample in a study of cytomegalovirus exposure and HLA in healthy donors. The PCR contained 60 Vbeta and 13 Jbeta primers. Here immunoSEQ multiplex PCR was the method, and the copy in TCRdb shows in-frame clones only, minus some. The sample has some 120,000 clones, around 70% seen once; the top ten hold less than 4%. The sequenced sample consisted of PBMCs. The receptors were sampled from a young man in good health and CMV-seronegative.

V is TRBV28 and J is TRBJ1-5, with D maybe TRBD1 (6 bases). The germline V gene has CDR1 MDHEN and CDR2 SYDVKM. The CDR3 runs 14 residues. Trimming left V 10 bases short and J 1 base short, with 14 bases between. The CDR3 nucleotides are TGTGCCACCACGGGGGGCCTAAGCAATCAGCCCCAGCATTTT. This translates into CATTGGLSNQPQHF.

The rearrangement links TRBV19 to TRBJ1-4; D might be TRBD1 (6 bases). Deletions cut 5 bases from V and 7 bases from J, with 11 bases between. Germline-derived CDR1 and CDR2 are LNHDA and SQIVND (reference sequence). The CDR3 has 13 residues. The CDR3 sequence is CASSPDRTEKLFF. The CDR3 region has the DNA TGTGCCAGTAGTCCTGACAGGACTGAAAAACTGTTTTTT.

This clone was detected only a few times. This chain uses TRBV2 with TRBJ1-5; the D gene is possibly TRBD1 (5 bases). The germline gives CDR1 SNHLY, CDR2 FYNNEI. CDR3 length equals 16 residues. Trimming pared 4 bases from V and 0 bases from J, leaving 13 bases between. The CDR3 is CASSGNAGNSNQPQHF. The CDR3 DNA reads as TGTGCCAGCAGTGGAAATGCAGGGAATAGCAATCAGCCCCAGCATTTT.

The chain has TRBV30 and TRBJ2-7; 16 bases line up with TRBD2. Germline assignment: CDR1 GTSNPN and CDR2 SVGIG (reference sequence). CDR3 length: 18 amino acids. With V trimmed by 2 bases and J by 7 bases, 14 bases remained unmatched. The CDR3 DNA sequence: TGTGCCTGGAGTATCCGGGGACTAGCGGGAGGGCGACGCTTTGAGCAGTACTTC. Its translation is CAWSIRGLAGGRRFEQYF.

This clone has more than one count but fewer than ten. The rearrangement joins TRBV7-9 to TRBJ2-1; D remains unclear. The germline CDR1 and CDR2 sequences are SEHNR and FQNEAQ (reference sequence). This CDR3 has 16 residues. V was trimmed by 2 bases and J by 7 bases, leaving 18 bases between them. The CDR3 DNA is TGTGCCAGCAGCTTAAGGTCAGGTCAGAAATTTAATGAGCAGTTCTTC. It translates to CASSLRSGQKFNEQFF.

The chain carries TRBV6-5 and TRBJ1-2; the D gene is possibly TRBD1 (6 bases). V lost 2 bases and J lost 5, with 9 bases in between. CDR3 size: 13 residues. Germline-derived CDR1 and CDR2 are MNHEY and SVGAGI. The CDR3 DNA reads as TGTGCCAGCAGTTACGACAGGAGGTATGGCTACACCTTC. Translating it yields CASSYDRRYGYTF.

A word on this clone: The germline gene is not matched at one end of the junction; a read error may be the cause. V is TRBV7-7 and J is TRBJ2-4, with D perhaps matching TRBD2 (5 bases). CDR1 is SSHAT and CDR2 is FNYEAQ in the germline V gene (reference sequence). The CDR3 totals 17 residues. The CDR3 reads CASSYAFGSLAKNIQYF. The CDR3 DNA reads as TGTGCTAGCAGTTACGCGTTTGGGAGCCTAGCCAAAAACATTCAGTACTTC.

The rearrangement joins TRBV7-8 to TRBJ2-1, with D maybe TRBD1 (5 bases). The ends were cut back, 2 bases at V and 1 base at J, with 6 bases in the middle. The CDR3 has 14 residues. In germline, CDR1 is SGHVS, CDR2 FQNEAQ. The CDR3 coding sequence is TGTGCCAGCAGCTTAAGGGGTTCCTACAATGAGCAGTTCTTC. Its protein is CASSLRGSYNEQFF.

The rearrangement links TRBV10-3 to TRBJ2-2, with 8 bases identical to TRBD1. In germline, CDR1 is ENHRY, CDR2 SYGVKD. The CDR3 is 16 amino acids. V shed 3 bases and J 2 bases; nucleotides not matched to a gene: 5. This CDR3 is CAISDETGANTGELFF. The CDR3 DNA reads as TGTGCCATCAGTGACGAGACAGGGGCCAACACCGGGGAGCTGTTTTTT.

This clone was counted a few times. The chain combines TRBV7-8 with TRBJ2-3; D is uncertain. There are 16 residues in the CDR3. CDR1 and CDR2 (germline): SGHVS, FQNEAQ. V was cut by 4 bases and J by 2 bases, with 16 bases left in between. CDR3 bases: TGTGCCAGCAGCTCCCCAGTTAGCCGAGCCACAGATACGCAGTATTTT. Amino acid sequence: CASSSPVSRATDTQYF. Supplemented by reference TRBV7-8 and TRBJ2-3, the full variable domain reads GAGVSQSPRYKVAKRGQDVALRCDPISGHVSLFWYQQALGQGPEFLTYFQNEAQLDKSGLPSDRFFAERPEGSVSTLKIQRTQQEDSAVYLCASSSPVSRATDTQYFGPGTRLTVL.

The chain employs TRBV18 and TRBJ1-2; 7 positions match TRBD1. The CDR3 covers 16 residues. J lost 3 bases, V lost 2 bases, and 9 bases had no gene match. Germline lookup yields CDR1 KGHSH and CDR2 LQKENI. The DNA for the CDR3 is TGTGCCAGCTCACCATTTACAGGGGAACAGGACTATGGCTACACCTTC. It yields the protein CASSPFTGEQDYGYTF.

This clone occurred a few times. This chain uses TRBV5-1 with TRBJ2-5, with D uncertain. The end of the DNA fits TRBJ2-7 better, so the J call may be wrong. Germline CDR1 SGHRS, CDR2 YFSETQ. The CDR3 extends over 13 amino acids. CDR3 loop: CASSSPGTYEQYF. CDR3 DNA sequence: TGCGCCAGCAGCTCACCAGGAACCTACGAGCAGTACTTC.

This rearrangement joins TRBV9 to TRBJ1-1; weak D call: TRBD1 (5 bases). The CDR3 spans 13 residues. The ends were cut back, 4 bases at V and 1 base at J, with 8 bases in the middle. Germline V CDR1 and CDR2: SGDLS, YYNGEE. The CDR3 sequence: CASSLTENTEAFF. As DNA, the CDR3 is TGTGCCAGCAGCCTGACAGAGAACACTGAAGCTTTCTTT.

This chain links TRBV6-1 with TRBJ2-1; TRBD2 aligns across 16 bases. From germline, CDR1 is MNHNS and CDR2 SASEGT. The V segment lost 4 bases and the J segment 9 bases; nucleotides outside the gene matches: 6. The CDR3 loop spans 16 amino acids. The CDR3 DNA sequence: TGTGCCAGCAGTGCCGGGACTAGCGGGAGGGGCGGTGAGCAGTTCTTC. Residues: CASSAGTSGRGGEQFF.

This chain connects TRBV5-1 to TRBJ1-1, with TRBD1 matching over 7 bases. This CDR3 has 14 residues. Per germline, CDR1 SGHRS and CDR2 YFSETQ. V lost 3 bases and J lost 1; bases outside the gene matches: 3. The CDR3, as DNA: TGCGCCAGCAGCTCCGGGACAGAGAACACTGAAGCTTTCTTT. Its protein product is CASSSGTENTEAFF.

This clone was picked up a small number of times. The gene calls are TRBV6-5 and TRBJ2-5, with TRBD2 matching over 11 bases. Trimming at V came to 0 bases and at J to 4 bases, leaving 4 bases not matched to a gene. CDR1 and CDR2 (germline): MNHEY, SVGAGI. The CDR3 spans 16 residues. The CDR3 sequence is CASSYSPTSGGETQYF. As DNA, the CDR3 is TGTGCCAGCAGTTACTCGCCCACTAGCGGGGGAGAGACCCAGTACTTC.

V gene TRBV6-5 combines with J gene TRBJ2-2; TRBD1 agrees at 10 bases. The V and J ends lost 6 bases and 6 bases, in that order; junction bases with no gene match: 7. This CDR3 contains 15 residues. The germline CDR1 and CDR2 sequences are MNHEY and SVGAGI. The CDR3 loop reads CASSSTGGTAGELFF. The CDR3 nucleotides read TGTGCCAGCAGCTCGACAGGGGGCACCGCCGGGGAGCTGTTTTTT.

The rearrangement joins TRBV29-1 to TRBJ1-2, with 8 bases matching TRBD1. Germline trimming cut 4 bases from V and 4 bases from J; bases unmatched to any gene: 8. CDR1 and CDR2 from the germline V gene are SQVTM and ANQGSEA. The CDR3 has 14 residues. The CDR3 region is CSVGVYRGSYGYTF. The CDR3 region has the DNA TGCAGCGTTGGAGTCTACAGGGGGTCCTATGGCTACACCTTC.